Listed here are 19 T cell receptor beta chains from one sample, sequenced in a study of blood T cell repertoires in COVID-19. Profiling relied on immunoSEQ multiplex PCR, and the TCRdb table lists in-frame clones only, not all of them. The sample consists of 150,000 to 200,000 clones, approximately 84% of them appearing once. The sample taken for sequencing was PBMCs or T cells enriched from blood (not recorded which). The source is a human donor with acute COVID-19. The donor label of this sample is uncertain.

The genes are TRBV29-1 and TRBJ2-3; D may be TRBD2 (5 bases). The CDR3 contains 11 residues. V was trimmed by 8 bases and J by 6 bases, leaving 12 bases between them. Germline-derived CDR1 and CDR2 are SQVTM and ANQGSEA. In nucleotides, the CDR3 is TGCAGCACCCTAGCCGTGGATACGCAGTATTTT. Translation: CSTLAVDTQYF.

The chain is built from TRBV6-2 or TRBV6-3 and TRBJ1-2; no firm D call. V dropped 5 bases and J dropped 8 bases, with 15 bases sitting between them. The CDR3 totals 13 residues. Germline CDR1 reads MNHEY; CDR2 reads SVGEGT. CDR3 DNA: TGTGCCAGCAGTCCAGCCCCCGGCGGCGGCTACACCTTC. Its protein product is CASSPAPGGGYTF.

The rearrangement uses TRBV24-1 and TRBJ2-2, with D unresolved. Trimming removed 6 bases at V and 5 bases at J, with 15 bases between. CDR3 length equals 15 residues. CDR1 is KGHDR and CDR2 is SFDVKD in the germline V gene. The CDR3 coding sequence is TGTGCCACCAGTCAAGGTAGCCTAAATACCGGGGAGCTGTTTTTT. It specifies CATSQGSLNTGELFF.

This rearrangement joins TRBV5-8 to TRBJ2-2; 8 nucleotides match TRBD1. The CDR3 is 15 residues long. From germline, CDR1 is SGHTS and CDR2 YDEGEE. Trimming cost V 4 bases and J 4 bases; bases outside gene matches: 6. CDR3 coding DNA: TGTGCCAGCAGCCGGGGACAGGCAGTCACCGGGGAGCTGTTTTTT. Translation gives CASSRGQAVTGELFF.

The V gene is TRBV28, the J gene TRBJ1-4; D is unclear. Per germline, CDR1 MDHEN and CDR2 SYDVKM. This CDR3 has 13 residues. V lost 6 bases and J 4 bases, leaving 9 bases between the germline ends. This CDR3 is CASRSGDNEKLFF. For the CDR3, the DNA is TGTGCCAGCAGGTCCGGGGATAATGAAAAACTGTTTTTT.

This chain joins TRBV6-4 and TRBJ1-2; TRBD1 matches at 9 bases. Germline CDR1 MRHNA, CDR2 SNTAGT. CDR3 length equals 14 residues. The V gene end was trimmed by 2 bases and the J gene end by 7 bases; junction bases not matched to a gene: 5. The CDR3 coding sequence is TGTGCCAGCAGTGACGGGGGGACAGGGACTGGCTACACCTTC. This gives the protein CASSDGGTGTGYTF.

This chain joins TRBV5-1 and TRBJ2-3; D may be TRBD1 (6 bases). In germline, CDR1 is SGHRS, CDR2 YFSETQ. Deletions cut 4 bases from V and 2 bases from J, with 14 bases between. There are 15 residues in the CDR3. CDR3 residues: CASSGGRADTDTQYF. CDR3 DNA sequence: TGCGCCAGCAGCGGGGGCAGGGCGGACACAGATACGCAGTATTTT.

This clone showed up just a few times. The gene calls are TRBV9 and TRBJ1-6, with D uncertain. CDR1 and CDR2 (germline): SGDLS, YYNGEE. The CDR3 has 15 amino acids. Deletions cut 2 bases from V and 7 bases from J, with 13 bases between. CDR3 sequence (DNA): TGTGCCAGCAGCGTCGGGATTCTGTCAAATTCACCCCTCCACTTT. Translated, it gives CASSVGILSNSPLHF.

Notes on this clone: The same CDR3 also results from other DNA sequences found in this sample. V gene TRBV5-1 combines with J gene TRBJ1-2; a possible D gene is TRBD1 (5 bases). With 3 bases removed from V and 8 bases from J, the gap between germline ends came to 11 bases. Germline V gene data show CDR1 as SGHRS and CDR2 as YFSETQ. The CDR3 sequence is 12 residues long. The CDR3 region has the DNA TGCGCCAGCAGCTCGACAGATGGAGGCTACACCTTC. Amino acids: CASSSTDGGYTF.

The chain uses TRBV4-3 and TRBJ1-6, with 7 bases matching TRBD1. Germline CDR1 and CDR2: LGHNA and YSLEER. There are 17 residues in the CDR3. V was clipped by 3 bases and J by 10 bases; unmatched bases: 15. This CDR3 reads CASSQNSGQAEGSPLHF. The CDR3 coding sequence is TGCGCCAGCAGCCAGAATTCAGGACAGGCCGAGGGGTCACCCCTCCACTTT.

Only a few counts were recorded for this clone. This chain joins TRBV11-3 and TRBJ2-6; 10 bases are shared with TRBD1. CDR3 length equals 16 residues. Germline V lookup: CDR1 SGHNT, CDR2 YENEEA. V shed 6 bases and J 2 bases; nucleotides not matched to a gene: 4. CDR3 region: CASSPGQGAGANVLTF. The CDR3 DNA reads TGTGCCAGCAGTCCCGGACAGGGGGCTGGGGCCAACGTCCTGACTTTC.

This chain joins TRBV10-3 and TRBJ1-1; TRBD1 matches at 9 bases. This CDR3 comprises 12 residues. Germline V lookup: CDR1 ENHRY, CDR2 SYGVKD. V shed 10 bases and J 10 bases; nucleotides not matched to a gene: 10. Here the CDR3 reads CATGQGQVGAFF. The DNA for the CDR3 is TGTGCCACGGGACAGGGCCAGGTGGGAGCTTTCTTT.

The V gene is TRBV20-1, the J gene TRBJ2-1, with 7 bases lining up with TRBD1. CDR1 and CDR2 (germline): DFQATT, SNEGSKA (reference sequence). The CDR3 totals 11 residues. Unmatched junction bases numbered 3, after V lost 8 bases and J lost 5 bases. CDR3 DNA sequence: TGCAGTACAGGACAGGACAATGAGCAGTTCTTC. This codes for CSTGQDNEQFF.

The rearrangement joins TRBV29-1 to TRBJ1-4; 7 bases fit TRBD1. The CDR3 loop spans 13 amino acids. The germline CDR1 and CDR2 sequences are SQVTM and ANQGSEA. V lost 7 bases to trimming and J lost 5 bases; unmatched junction nucleotides: 7. CDR3 loop: CSAGTAGNEKLFF. CDR3 coding DNA: TGCAGCGCCGGGACAGCCGGGAATGAAAAACTGTTTTTT.

The rearrangement uses TRBV7-2 and TRBJ1-4; TRBD1 agrees at 7 bases. CDR1 and CDR2 from the germline V gene are SGHTA and FQGNSA. Germline trimming cut 6 bases from V and 0 bases from J; bases unmatched to any gene: 16. There are 19 residues in the CDR3. CDR3: CASSSTRGRGDATNEKLFF. In DNA, the CDR3 is TGTGCCAGCAGTTCAACTCGTGGCAGGGGGGACGCAACTAATGAAAAACTGTTTTTT.

The V call is TRBV27, the J call TRBJ1-4; D is unresolved. This CDR3 region has 13 residues. Germline V gives CDR1 MNHEY, CDR2 SMNVEV (reference sequence). V lost 4 bases to trimming and J lost 7 bases, with 10 bases between them. CDR3 bases: TGTGCCAGCAGTTCTAAAGAGGGTGAAAAACTGTTTTTT. It encodes CASSSKEGEKLFF. The full variable domain, completed using reference TRBV27 and TRBJ1-4, is EAQVTQNPRYLITVTGKKLTVTCSQNMNHEYMSWYRQDPGLGLRQIYYSMNVEVTDKGDVPEGYKVSRKEKRNFPLILESPSPNQTSLYFCASSSKEGEKLFFGSGTQLSVL.

This clone was recorded only once. The chain recombines TRBV19 with TRBJ1-6; 9 bases are a match to TRBD1. V was clipped by 4 bases and J by 8 bases; unmatched bases: 3. The length of the CDR3 is 14 residues. The germline gives CDR1 LNHDA, CDR2 SQIVND (reference sequence). For the CDR3, the DNA is TGTGCCAGTAGTAAGACAGGGGGAGATTCACCCCTCCACTTT. Translation gives CASSKTGGDSPLHF.

The rearrangement joins TRBV3-1 (or the pseudogene TRBV3-2) to TRBJ1-1, with 8 nucleotides matching TRBD1. V lost 3 bases and J lost 4; bases outside the gene matches: 13. The CDR3 sequence is 17 residues long. Germline V gives CDR1 LGHDT, CDR2 YNNKEL (reference sequence). The CDR3 loop is CASSHILSRGRITEAFF. In DNA form, the CDR3 reads TGTGCCAGCAGCCACATACTATCCAGGGGGCGCATCACTGAAGCTTTCTTT.

V gene TRBV10-3 combines with J gene TRBJ1-1; D unclear. Trimming left V 6 bases short and J 3 bases short, with 11 bases between. Germline assignment: CDR1 ENHRY and CDR2 SYGVKD. The CDR3 is 13 residues long. CDR3 DNA: TGTGCCATCAGGCCGGAGCGGGACACTGAAGCTTTCTTT. This translates into CAIRPERDTEAFF.